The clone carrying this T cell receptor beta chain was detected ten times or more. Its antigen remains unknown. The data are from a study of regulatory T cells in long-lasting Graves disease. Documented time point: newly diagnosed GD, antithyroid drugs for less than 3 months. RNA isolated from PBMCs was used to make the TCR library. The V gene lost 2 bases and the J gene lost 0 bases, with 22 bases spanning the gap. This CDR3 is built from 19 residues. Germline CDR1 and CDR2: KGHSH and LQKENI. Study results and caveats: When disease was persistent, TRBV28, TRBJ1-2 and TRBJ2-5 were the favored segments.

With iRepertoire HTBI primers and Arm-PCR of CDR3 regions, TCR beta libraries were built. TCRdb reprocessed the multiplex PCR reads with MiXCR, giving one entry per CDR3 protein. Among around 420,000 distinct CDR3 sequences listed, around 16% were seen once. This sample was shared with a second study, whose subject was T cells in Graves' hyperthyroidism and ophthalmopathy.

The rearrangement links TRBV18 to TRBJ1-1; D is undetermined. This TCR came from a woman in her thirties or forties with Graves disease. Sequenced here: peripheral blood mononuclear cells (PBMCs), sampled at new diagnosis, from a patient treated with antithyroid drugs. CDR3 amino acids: CASSPMQGDYADLNTEAFF. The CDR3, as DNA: TGTGCCAGCTCACCAATGCAAGGAGATTACGCAGATTTGAACACTGAAGCTTTCTTT.